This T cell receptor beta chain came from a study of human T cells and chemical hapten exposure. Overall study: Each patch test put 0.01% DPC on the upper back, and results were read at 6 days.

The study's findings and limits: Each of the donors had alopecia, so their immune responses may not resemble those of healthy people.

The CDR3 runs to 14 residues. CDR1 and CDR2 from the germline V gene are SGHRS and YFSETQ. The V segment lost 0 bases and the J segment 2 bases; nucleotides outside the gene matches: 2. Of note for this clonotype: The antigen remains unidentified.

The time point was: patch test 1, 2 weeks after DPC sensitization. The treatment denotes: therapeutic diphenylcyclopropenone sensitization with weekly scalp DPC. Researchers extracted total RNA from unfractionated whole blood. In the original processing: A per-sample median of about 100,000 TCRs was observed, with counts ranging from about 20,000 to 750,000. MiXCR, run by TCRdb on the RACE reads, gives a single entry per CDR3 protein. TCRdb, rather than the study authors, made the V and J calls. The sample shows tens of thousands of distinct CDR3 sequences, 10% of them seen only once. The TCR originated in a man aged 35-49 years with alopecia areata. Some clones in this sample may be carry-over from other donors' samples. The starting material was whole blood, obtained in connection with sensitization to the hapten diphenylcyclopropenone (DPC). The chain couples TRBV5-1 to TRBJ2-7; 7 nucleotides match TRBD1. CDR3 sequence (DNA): TGCGCCAGCAGCTTGGCAGGGACAGCCTACGAGCAGTACTTC. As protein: CASSLAGTAYEQYF. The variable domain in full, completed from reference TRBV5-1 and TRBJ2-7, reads KAGVTQTPRYLIKTRGQQVTLSCSPISGHRSVSWYQQTPGQGLQFLFEYFSETQRNKGNFPGRFSGRQFSNSRSEMNVSTLELGDSALYLCASSLAGTAYEQYFGPGTRLTVT.